These 15 T cell receptor beta chains came from one sample sequenced in a study of T cell repertoires in cytomegalovirus infection. These TCRs are of unknown antigen specificity. TCRdb reanalysed the reads using MiXCR and keeps one entry per CDR3 protein. The sample consists of 550,000 to 850,000 distinct CDR3 sequences, around a third of them appearing once. The material sequenced was cultured PBMCs, taken from culture after CMV antigen stimulation. The receptors were gathered from a human donor in good health (CMV status not recorded). Some clones in this sample may be carry-over from other donors' samples.

The J gene is TRBJ1-5, the V gene TRBV6-1; D not resolved. The CDR3 consists of 15 residues. V gave up 4 bases and J gave up 9 bases, with 19 bases separating them. Germline-derived CDR1 and CDR2 are MNHNS and SASEGT. CDR3 in amino acids: CASSVGPFVAGPQHF. Written as DNA, the CDR3 is TGTGCCAGCAGTGTTGGACCATTCGTAGCGGGGCCCCAGCATTTT.

This chain links TRBV6-4 with TRBJ2-1, with D possibly matching TRBD1 (6 bases). This CDR3 region has 16 residues. The ends were cut back, 6 bases at V and 6 bases at J, with 21 bases in the middle. The V gene's germline CDR1 is MRHNA and CDR2 SNTAGT. The CDR3 DNA sequence: TGTGCCAGCAGGCAGACTGTGGGACACGGATGCAATGAGCAGTTCTTC. Protein: CASRQTVGHGCNEQFF.

The V call is TRBV2, the J call TRBJ1-2; a possible D gene is TRBD1 (6 bases). The CDR3 contains 14 residues. CDR1 and CDR2 (germline): SNHLY, FYNNEI. V gave up 5 bases and J gave up 3 bases, with 13 bases separating them. The CDR3 spells CASSFEQGDYGYTF. In DNA, the CDR3 is TGTGCCAGCAGTTTTGAACAGGGAGACTATGGCTACACCTTC.

The V and J genes are TRBV2 and TRBJ2-4, with D unclear. Germline lookup yields CDR1 SNHLY and CDR2 FYNNEI. This CDR3 has 13 amino acids. Trimming removed 9 bases at V and 0 bases at J, with 9 bases between. The CDR3 is CASRWEAKNIQYF. The CDR3 nucleotides are TGTGCCAGTAGGTGGGAAGCCAAAAACATTCAGTACTTC.

This clonotype was detected only a few times. The chain is built from TRBV7-9 and TRBJ1-1; 9 bases agree with TRBD1. Germline-derived CDR1 and CDR2 are SEHNR and FQNEAQ (reference sequence). The CDR3 contains 16 residues. After removal of 5 bases from V and 11 bases from J, the junction contained 18 bases not matched to a gene. The CDR3 DNA follows: TGTGCCAGCAGCCCATATCTGACCGGACAGGGGACGGACGCTTTCTTT. It encodes CASSPYLTGQGTDAFF.

The rearrangement joins TRBV4-3 to TRBJ1-2; weak D call: TRBD1 (5 bases). V was cut by 0 bases and J by 5 bases, with 13 bases left in between. This CDR3 is built from 15 residues. Germline V gene lookup returns CDR1 LGHNA and CDR2 YSLEER. CDR3 sequence: CASSQDYKGSYGYTF. Here the CDR3 DNA reads TGCGCCAGCAGCCAAGATTATAAGGGGAGTTATGGCTACACCTTC.

The chain combines TRBV29-1 with TRBJ1-2; D unresolved. The CDR3 contains 8 residues. Per germline, CDR1 SQVTM and CDR2 ANQGSEA. Trimming stripped 7 bases from V and 6 bases from J, with 3 bases between. This CDR3 is CSDDGYTF. The CDR3 DNA follows: TGCAGCGACGATGGCTACACCTTC.

This clonotype was detected ten times or more. The V and J genes are TRBV27 and TRBJ1-2; 7 nucleotides match TRBD1. J lost 5 bases, V lost 5 bases, and 5 bases had no gene match. Germline V gene sequence: CDR1 MNHEY, CDR2 SMNVEV (reference sequence). The CDR3 runs 13 residues. The CDR3 nucleotides read TGTGCCAGCAGTGATCCACAGGGGTATGGCTACACCTTC. Protein: CASSDPQGYGYTF.

This chain links TRBV28 with TRBJ1-6, with D unresolved. The germline gives CDR1 MDHEN, CDR2 SYDVKM. With 1 base removed from V and 6 bases from J, the gap between germline ends came to 16 bases. The CDR3 contains 17 residues. The CDR3 is CASSLSSPQEPNSPLHF. The CDR3 DNA reads as TGTGCCAGCAGTTTATCCTCTCCTCAGGAGCCTAATTCACCCCTCCACTTT.

This clonotype was seen only a few times. This sequence joins TRBV4-1 and TRBJ1-1, with D unclear. Germline CDR1 MGHRA, CDR2 YSYEKL. Trimming removed 5 bases from V and 8 bases from J, with 15 bases in between. CDR3 length: 13 amino acids. This CDR3 is CASSINGDLEAFF. Written as DNA, the CDR3 is TGCGCCAGCAGCATAAATGGAGACTTAGAAGCTTTCTTT.

The chain couples TRBV30 to TRBJ1-1; TRBD1 agrees at 7 bases. CDR3 length: 13 residues. Germline V CDR1 and CDR2: GTSNPN, SVGIG (reference sequence). V shed 0 bases and J 7 bases; nucleotides not matched to a gene: 5. CDR3 sequence (DNA): TGTGCCTGGAGTGTTTACAGGGGCGTTGAAGCTTTCTTT. It codes for CAWSVYRGVEAFF.

V gene TRBV6-6 combines with J gene TRBJ1-2; 10 bases align to TRBD1. Losses at the gene ends were 7 bases for V and 7 bases for J; bases not matched to a gene: 18. Germline V gives CDR1 MNHNY, CDR2 SVGAGI (reference sequence). This CDR3 spans 17 amino acids. CDR3 sequence (DNA): TGTGCCAGCACCAGACGGACACTTAGACAGGGGGCCGGTGGCTACACCTTC. Translating gives CASTRRTLRQGAGGYTF.

V and J are TRBV19 and TRBJ2-5; D gene uncertain. CDR1 LNHDA and CDR2 SQIVND come from the germline V gene (reference sequence). V was cut by 5 bases and J by 1 base, with 8 bases left in between. The CDR3 has 13 amino acids. CDR3 sequence: CASSPQSQETQYF. CDR3 sequence (DNA): TGTGCCAGTAGTCCTCAGAGCCAAGAGACCCAGTACTTC.

The gene calls are TRBV7-8 and TRBJ1-2; possible D gene TRBD1, 6 bases. The CDR3 runs to 16 residues. Germline-derived CDR1 and CDR2 are SGHVS and FQNEAQ. With 4 bases removed from V and 10 bases from J, the gap between germline ends came to 25 bases. For the CDR3, the DNA is TGTGCCAGCAGCTATGGGTTGCGAGACAGGATAAGTGCCTACACCTTC. Amino acid sequence: CASSYGLRDRISAYTF.

The chain recombines TRBV15 with TRBJ1-2; D possibly corresponds to TRBD1 (5 bases). CDR1 LNHNV and CDR2 YYDKDF come from the germline V gene (reference sequence). The germline V and J ends were trimmed by 0 bases and 7 bases, with 12 bases remaining between them. The CDR3 extends over 14 amino acids. CDR3 protein: CATSRDLGVTGYTF. The CDR3 DNA is TGTGCCACCAGCAGAGATTTAGGGGTTACTGGCTACACCTTC. Full variable domain (remainder filled in from reference TRBV15 and TRBJ1-2): DAMVIQNPRYQVTQFGKPVTLSCSQTLNHNVMYWYQQKSSQAPKLLFHYYDKDFNNEADTPDNFQSRRPNTSFCFLDIRSPGLGDTAMYLCATSRDLGVTGYTFGSGTRLTVV.